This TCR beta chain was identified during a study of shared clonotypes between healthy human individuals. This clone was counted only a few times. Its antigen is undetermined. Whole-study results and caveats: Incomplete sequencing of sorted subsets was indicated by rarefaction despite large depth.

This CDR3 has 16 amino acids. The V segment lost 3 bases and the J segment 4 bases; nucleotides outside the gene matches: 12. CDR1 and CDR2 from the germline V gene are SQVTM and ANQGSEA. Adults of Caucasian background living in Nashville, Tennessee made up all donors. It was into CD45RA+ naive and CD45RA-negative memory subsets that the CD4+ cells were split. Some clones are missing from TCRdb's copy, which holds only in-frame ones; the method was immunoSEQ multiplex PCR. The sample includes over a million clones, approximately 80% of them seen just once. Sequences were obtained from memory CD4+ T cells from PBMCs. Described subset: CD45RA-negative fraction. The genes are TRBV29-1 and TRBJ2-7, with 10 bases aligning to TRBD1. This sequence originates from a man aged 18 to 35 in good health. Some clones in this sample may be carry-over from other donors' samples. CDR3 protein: CSVEAYGTGASYEQYF. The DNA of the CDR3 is TGCAGCGTTGAGGCGTATGGGACAGGGGCTTCATACGAGCAGTACTTC.